This passage covers 21 T cell receptor beta chains from one sample sequenced in a study of T cell clusters in autoimmune cytopenias. Each sample's input was around 250 ng genomic DNA, some 38,000 genome equivalents. One tube held mixed TRB-A and TRB-B primer pools for touch-down PCR. Reprocessing the multiplex PCR reads, TCRdb reports a single entry for every CDR3 protein and omits DNA. The table lists roughly 3,000 distinct CDR3 sequences. Sequencing input: peripheral blood. The receptors were gathered from a human donor with an autoimmune cytopenia or autoimmune hepatitis (not recorded which).

The chain employs TRBV7-2 and TRBJ2-3; as DNA is missing, the TRBD1 call by TCRdb cannot be tested. The CDR3 is 15 amino acids. Per germline, CDR1 SGHTA and CDR2 FQGNSA. The CDR3 here is CASSLGQGALDTQYF. The whole variable domain, remainder taken from reference TRBV7-2 and TRBJ2-3, is GAGVSQSPSNKVTEKGKDVELRCDPISGHTALYWYRQSLGQGLEFLIYFQGNSAPDKSGLPSDRFSAERTGGSVSTLTIQRTQQEDSAVYLCASSLGQGALDTQYFGPGTRLTVL.

This clonotype is medium-sized by frequency. This sequence joins TRBV7-6 and TRBJ1-6; the TCRdb D gene call, TRBD1, has no DNA to confirm it. CDR1 is SGHVS and CDR2 is FNYEAQ in the germline V gene. CDR3 size: 16 residues. This CDR3 reads CASSLGPPGNNSPLHF.

This clonotype is medium-sized (0.01 to 0.1%) by frequency. The V and J genes are TRBV6-5 and TRBJ2-7. Germline lookup yields CDR1 MNHEY and CDR2 SVGAGI. The CDR3 runs to 15 residues. The chain's CDR3 is CASSYDQTVAYEQYF.

The genes are TRBV20-1 and TRBJ1-5; TCRdb's D call of TRBD1 is untestable without DNA. Germline V gives CDR1 DFQATT, CDR2 SNEGSKA (reference sequence). The CDR3 covers 11 residues. CDR3 region: CSASPQGSVHF.

This clonotype counts as medium-sized (0.01 to 0.1%) by frequency. The chain couples TRBV5-6 to TRBJ1-2; absent DNA, TCRdb's TRBD1 call cannot be checked. This CDR3 is 13 amino acids long. CDR1 is SGHDT, CDR2 YYEEEE, per germline. CDR3 residues: CASSPGPGDGYTF.

This chain uses TRBV20-1 with TRBJ1-4. CDR3 length: 14 amino acids. In germline, CDR1 is DFQATT, CDR2 SNEGSKA (reference sequence). The CDR3 reads CSARDTSTNEKLFF.

Its frequency marks this clonotype as medium-sized (0.01 to 0.1%). The gene calls are TRBV5-4 and TRBJ2-7; TCRdb proposes TRBD1, but this gene call is untestable without DNA. CDR3 length: 14 amino acids. The germline CDR1 and CDR2 sequences are SGHNT and YYREEE (reference sequence). The CDR3 here is CASSSQGAYGEQYF.

This clonotype is medium-sized by frequency. The chain joins TRBV20-1 to TRBJ2-3; TCRdb designates TRBD1, a call that cannot be tested without DNA. Germline V CDR1 and CDR2: DFQATT, SNEGSKA (reference sequence). CDR3 size: 15 residues. CDR3: CSATRDREGTDTQYF.

This clonotype is called medium-sized (0.01 to 0.1%) based on its frequency. The V and J genes are TRBV30 and TRBJ1-2. Germline V lookup: CDR1 GTSNPN, CDR2 SVGIG (reference sequence). The CDR3 contains 11 residues. The CDR3 loop reads CAWSLKNGYTF.

This clonotype shows up as medium-sized (0.01 to 0.1%) by frequency. The chain links TRBV4-3 to TRBJ2-3; TCRdb returns TRBD1, unconfirmable since there is no DNA. The CDR3 consists of 13 residues. The V gene's germline CDR1 is LGHNA and CDR2 YSLEER. The CDR3 is CASSPYARGTQYF.

In terms of frequency, this clonotype is medium-sized. This chain joins TRBV24-1 and TRBJ2-1; TCRdb returns TRBD1, unconfirmable since there is no DNA. In germline, CDR1 is KGHDR, CDR2 SFDVKD. The CDR3 sequence is 16 residues long. CDR3 region: CATSDSRQPEDYEQFF.

The rearrangement links TRBV24-1 to TRBJ1-5. This CDR3 spans 14 amino acids. Germline CDR1 is KGHDR and CDR2 is SFDVKD. CDR3 protein: CATSDRQCNQPQHF.

This clonotype is deemed medium-sized by its frequency. The chain uses TRBV30 and TRBJ1-4; TCRdb's assignment of TRBD1 cannot be checked, as there is no DNA. Looked up from germline, CDR1 is GTSNPN and CDR2 is SVGIG (reference sequence). CDR3 length: 14 amino acids. The CDR3 protein is CAWTVTGGGEKLFF.

This clonotype is deemed medium-sized (0.01 to 0.1%) by its frequency. The rearrangement links TRBV24-1 to TRBJ2-3; TCRdb's D call, TRBD1, is unchecked because there is no DNA. CDR3 length: 13 amino acids. In germline, CDR1 is KGHDR, CDR2 SFDVKD. The CDR3 region is CATSDIQGDTQYF.

V and J are TRBV15 and TRBJ1-2; the D call from TCRdb, TRBD1, cannot be confirmed without DNA. The germline CDR1 and CDR2 sequences are LNHNV and YYDKDF (reference sequence). The CDR3 consists of 15 residues. CDR3: CATSGSRDRDYGYTF.

The V gene is TRBV30, the J gene TRBJ1-3; absent DNA, TCRdb's TRBD1 call cannot be checked. The CDR3 runs 17 residues. CDR1 GTSNPN and CDR2 SVGIG come from the germline V gene (reference sequence). This chain's CDR3 is CAWRKPRVLDSGNTIYF.

Frequency places this clonotype as medium-sized. The chain uses TRBV19 and TRBJ1-6. This CDR3 has 14 amino acids. Per germline, CDR1 LNHDA and CDR2 SQIVND (reference sequence). CDR3 sequence: CASSSLYWNSPLHF.

The chain is built from TRBV7-2 and TRBJ1-2; the D gene TCRdb calls, TRBD1, cannot be checked with no DNA. Germline values: CDR1 SGHTA, CDR2 FQGNSA. This CDR3 spans 15 amino acids. This CDR3 is CASSLMTGNLKGYTF.

Considering frequency, this clonotype is medium-sized. The chain recombines TRBV6-5 with TRBJ1-2; TCRdb selects TRBD1, and the lack of DNA leaves this call unchecked. CDR1 is MNHEY and CDR2 is SVGAGI in the germline V gene. The CDR3 loop spans 14 amino acids. CDR3: CASSYSGTREGYTF.

Judged by frequency, this clonotype is medium-sized. V and J are TRBV5-6 and TRBJ2-1; TCRdb names TRBD2, which stays unverified in the absence of DNA. This CDR3 is built from 15 residues. CDR1 is SGHDT, CDR2 YYEEEE, per germline. The chain's CDR3 is CASSWGLAGGWEQFF.

This clonotype shows up as medium-sized by frequency. The chain employs TRBV4-2 and TRBJ1-1; lacking DNA, the TRBD1 call made by TCRdb goes unchecked. This CDR3 comprises 14 residues. From germline, CDR1 is LGHNA and CDR2 YNFKEQ. The CDR3 sequence is CASSQAGGRDEAFF.